This note documents a single T cell receptor (beta chain) sequence. Its antigen remains unknown. UMI-tagged TRB cDNA libraries were built via 5' RACE. TCRdb reprocessed the 5' RACE reads and stores each CDR3 protein as one record, lacking DNA. In total, the table holds roughly 24,000 distinct CDR3 sequences. The data originate from a study of CXCR3-negative and CXCR3-positive naive CD8 T cells. Findings and caveats of the study: A higher hydrophobicity marked the TRB CDR3s of CXCR3-positive naive cells versus CXCR3-negative naive cells. Each naive subset displayed comparably high diversity, whereas memory CD8+ cells displayed much lower diversity.

Looked up from germline, CDR1 is SEHNR and CDR2 is FQNEAQ (reference sequence). The CDR3 runs to 14 residues. The gene calls are TRBV7-9 and TRBJ2-7; TCRdb lists TRBD2, though no DNA is available to test this call. Sequencing was performed on naive CXCR3- CD8+ T cells from blood. The sample's subset: CD45RO-CCR7+CD27+CD95- naive CD8+ T cells lacking CXCR3 (TNR3-). The receptor comes from a human donor in good health. Some clones in this sample may be carry-over from other donors' samples. CDR3 protein: CASSTREVFDEQYF.